The rows below give T cell receptor beta chains drawn from one sample of a study of vaccination and CD4 T cells after COVID-19. Via MiXCR, TCRdb re-called the PCR reads, giving one row per CDR3 protein. This table has about 25,000 distinct CDR3 sequences, roughly 31% appearing once. Which antigens these TCRs recognize remains unknown. Source: CD4+ T cells from blood, cultured in vitro, taken about 7 months after SARS-CoV-2 vaccination. Source of these receptors: a human donor who had recovered from COVID-19. Both conserved end residues are part of each CDR3. A D gene is named only where the DNA matches it firmly. Clone size is stated in some rows and not others, as once, few, many or a class when expanded.

j_call v_call clone_size d_call cdr3_aa cdr3_nt
TRBJ2-1 TRBV6-2/TRBV6-3 - TRBD2 CASSYGLAGYNEQFF TGTGCCAGCAGCTACGGACTAGCGGGATACAATGAGCAGTTCTTC
TRBJ1-6 TRBV20-1 few - CSARERVWISPLHF TGCAGTGCTAGAGAGAGGGTTTGGATTTCACCCCTCCACTTT
TRBJ2-1 TRBV10-3 - - CAISDLSYNEQFF TGTGCCATCAGTGATCTCAGCTACAATGAGCAGTTCTTC
TRBJ1-2 TRBV28 few TRBD1 CASSPFRDRENGYTF TGTGCCAGCAGTCCTTTCAGAGACAGGGAAAATGGCTACACCTTC
TRBJ2-1 TRBV25-1 - - CASSDGTGAYNEQFF TGTGCCAGCAGTGATGGGACGGGGGCATACAATGAGCAGTTCTTC
TRBJ2-5 TRBV7-2 - - CASSLVATTQETQYF TGTGCCAGCAGCTTAGTAGCGACTACCCAAGAGACCCAGTACTTC
TRBJ2-5 TRBV4-1 - - CASSQDKKETQYF TGCGCCAGCAGCCAAGATAAGAAAGAGACCCAGTACTTC
TRBJ2-3 TRBV12-3/TRBV12-4 - TRBD2 CASSPLTSGRADTQYF TGTGCCAGCAGTCCCCTGACTAGCGGGAGGGCAGATACGCAGTATTTT
TRBJ2-3 TRBV2 once TRBD2 CASSEGTSGRGDTQYF TGTGCCAGCAGTGAAGGGACTAGCGGCCGTGGGGATACGCAGTATTTT
TRBJ1-2 TRBV19 - TRBD1 CASSKERTGDYGYTF TGTGCCAGTAGTAAGGAGCGCACAGGGGACTATGGCTACACCTTC
TRBJ1-1 TRBV7-9 - TRBD1 CASSFPGTANTEAFF TGTGCCAGCAGCTTCCCCGGGACAGCGAACACTGAAGCTTTCTTT
TRBJ2-7 TRBV5-1 - - CASSLVPAAYEQYF TGCGCCAGCAGCTTGGTGCCGGCCGCCTACGAGCAGTACTTC
TRBJ2-1 TRBV20-1 - - CSALSYEQFF TGCAGTGCTTTAAGTTATGAGCAGTTCTTC
TRBJ2-5 TRBV10-3 few - CAISEGQGGKETQYF TGTGCCATCAGTGAGGGCCAGGGTGGAAAGGAGACCCAGTACTTC
TRBJ2-7 TRBV15 few - CATSRDRPTTYEQYF TGTGCCACCAGCAGAGATCGACCTACAACCTACGAGCAGTACTTC
TRBJ2-2 TRBV7-2 few - CASSWGTSNTGELFF TGTGCCAGCAGCTGGGGGACAAGCAACACCGGGGAGCTGTTTTTT
TRBJ1-2 TRBV7-8 - TRBD1 CASSLGTGGGRGYTF TGTGCCAGCAGCTTAGGGACAGGGGGGGGGCGGGGCTACACCTTC
TRBJ2-7 TRBV29-1 once TRBD1 CSVSGQVVSEQYF TGCAGCGTTAGCGGACAGGTGGTCTCCGAGCAGTACTTC
TRBJ2-5 TRBV5-4 - - CASSFSGREETQYF TGTGCCAGCAGCTTTTCAGGGCGAGAAGAGACCCAGTACTTC
TRBJ2-6 TRBV6-1 few - CASRERNSGANVLTF TGTGCCAGCAGGGAACGGAACTCTGGGGCCAACGTCCTGACTTTC
TRBJ1-2 TRBV4-3 - - CASSQEMGYGYTF TGCGCCAGCAGCCAAGAGATGGGCTATGGCTACACCTTC
TRBJ1-6 TRBV28 - - CASSLYPTNSPLHF TGTGCCAGCAGTTTATACCCCACAAATTCACCCCTCCACTTT
TRBJ2-5 TRBV7-7 - TRBD2 CASSLTSGRGETQYF TGTGCCAGCAGCTTGACTAGCGGGAGAGGTGAGACCCAGTACTTC
TRBJ1-1 TRBV10-3 - - CAITSGSEAFF TGTGCCATCACTTCGGGCAGCGAAGCTTTCTTT
TRBJ2-7 TRBV6-1 - - CASRASSGSYEQYF TGTGCCAGCAGAGCTAGCTCAGGCTCCTACGAGCAGTACTTC
TRBJ1-2 TRBV29-1 - - CSVVSGIYGYTF TGCAGCGTTGTTTCGGGGATCTATGGCTACACCTTC
TRBJ2-3 TRBV7-9 few - CANVAPSTDTQYF TGTGCCAACGTGGCACCTTCCACAGATACGCAGTATTTT
TRBJ1-2 TRBV28 few - CASSSGTVYGYTF TGTGCCAGCAGTTCCGGGACTGTCTATGGCTACACCTTC
TRBJ1-2 TRBV6-5 few TRBD1 CASSYSGTGRGYGYTF TGTGCCAGCAGTTACAGCGGGACAGGGAGGGGGTATGGCTACACCTTC
TRBJ1-5 TRBV15 few - CATSRGPRTEDGQPQHF TGTGCCACCAGCAGAGGCCCCCGGACAGAAGACGGTCAGCCCCAGCATTTT
TRBJ1-3 TRBV20-1 few TRBD1 CSATRIGQGRNTIYF TGCAGTGCGACAAGAATCGGACAGGGCAGGAACACCATATATTTT
TRBJ2-7 TRBV7-9 - TRBD1 CASSFGTGRHEQYF TGTGCCAGCAGCTTCGGGACAGGGCGGCACGAGCAGTACTTC